This T cell receptor (beta chain) was recorded in a study of T cells in Graves' hyperthyroidism and ophthalmopathy. This CDR3 contains 16 residues. Germline CDR1 reads MDHEN; CDR2 reads SYDVKM. V was pared by 5 bases and J by 0 bases, with 14 bases between. This clonotype has a count of ten or more. TCR beta CDR3 region amplification was performed from RNA transcripts. Researchers ran a first-round RT-PCR on the TCR CDR3 using the HTBI primer set. TCRdb reprocessed the multiplex PCR reads with MiXCR, giving one entry per CDR3 protein. The sample yields roughly 520,000 distinct CDR3 sequences, around a quarter seen once.

The chain links TRBV28 to TRBJ1-3; no firm D call. Sequenced input: blood. This sequence was found in a woman aged 25 to 39 with Graves' ophthalmopathy. The CDR3 loop is CASSLDRVPSGNTIYF. The CDR3 DNA follows: TGTGCCAGCAGTCTCGACCGGGTTCCCTCTGGAAACACCATATATTTT.